What follows are 32 T cell receptor beta chains derived from one specimen sequenced in a study of cytomegalovirus exposure and HLA in healthy donors. In the PCR, 60 Vbeta and 13 Jbeta primers were used. Sequencing was performed with immunoSEQ multiplex PCR; in TCRdb, only in-frame clones are kept and a portion is missing. The sample carries about 190,000 clones, over 70% recorded once. Sequencing was done on a sample of PBMCs. The receptors were gathered from a man aged 35 to 55 in good health and CMV-seropositive.

The rearrangement joins TRBV6-6 to TRBJ2-7; D is possibly TRBD1 (6 bases). Deletions cut 8 bases from V and 4 bases from J, with 12 bases between. There are 12 residues in the CDR3. CDR1 and CDR2 (germline): MNHNY, SVGAGI (reference sequence). CDR3 sequence reads: CASRTTGYEQYF. The CDR3 DNA is TGTGCCAGCCGGACAACAGGGTACGAGCAGTACTTC.

This chain uses TRBV11-2 with TRBJ2-7; 8 bases are shared with TRBD2. CDR1 is SGHAT, CDR2 FQNNGV, per germline. This CDR3 has 17 residues. Trimming at V came to 4 bases and at J to 3 bases, leaving 14 bases not matched to a gene. Here the CDR3 DNA reads TGTGCCAGCAGCTCCCCCGTTGCGGGAGGATCCTACTACGAGCAGTACTTC. Its protein is CASSSPVAGGSYYEQYF.

The chain employs TRBV7-3 and TRBJ2-1; 13 positions match TRBD2. Looked up from germline, CDR1 is SGHTA and CDR2 is FQGTGA. The J segment lost 9 bases and the V segment lost 4 bases, leaving 6 bases of the junction unmatched. CDR3 length: 15 amino acids. The CDR3 reads CASSSLLAGGGEQFF. In DNA, the CDR3 is TGTGCCAGCAGCTCTTTACTAGCGGGAGGGGGTGAGCAGTTCTTC.

The chain combines TRBV5-1 with TRBJ1-4; the D gene is possibly TRBD1 (6 bases). From germline, CDR1 is SGHRS and CDR2 YFSETQ. Trimming removed 0 bases from V and 10 bases from J, with 10 bases in between. The CDR3 sequence is 13 residues long. CDR3 DNA sequence: TGCGCCAGCAGCTTGGCAATACAGGGAAAACTGTTTTTT. Protein sequence: CASSLAIQGKLFF.

The chain links TRBV28 to TRBJ1-1; the D is unclear. This CDR3 spans 11 amino acids. Germline CDR1 and CDR2: MDHEN and SYDVKM. Trimming left V 5 bases short and J 10 bases short, with 11 bases between. The CDR3: CASSPRQGAFF. The CDR3 nucleotides are TGTGCCAGCAGTCCCAGACAAGGAGCTTTCTTT.

The chain has TRBV6-1 and TRBJ1-5; D gene ambiguous. Germline V gene data show CDR1 as MNHNS and CDR2 as SASEGT. Trimming stripped 7 bases from V and 0 bases from J, with 13 bases between. CDR3 length equals 15 residues. The CDR3 protein is CASTAAGYSNQPQHF. CDR3 nucleotides: TGTGCCAGCACCGCAGCGGGGTATAGCAATCAGCCCCAGCATTTT.

The chain couples TRBV7-3 to TRBJ2-3; 9 positions agree with TRBD2. The V gene end was trimmed by 3 bases and the J gene end by 3 bases; junction bases not matched to a gene: 4. The CDR3 is 15 residues long. Germline V gene sequence: CDR1 SGHTA, CDR2 FQGTGA. CDR3 residues: CASSFPAGGTDTQYF. The CDR3 coding sequence is TGTGCCAGCAGCTTTCCAGCGGGAGGTACAGATACGCAGTATTTT.

J is TRBJ2-7 and V is TRBV30, with 11 nucleotides matching TRBD1. The CDR3 extends over 13 amino acids. The germline V gene encodes CDR1 GTSNPN and CDR2 SVGIG (reference sequence). CDR3 nucleotide sequence: TGTGCAAAGACCGGGACAGGGGGCTACGAGCAGTACTTC. This encodes CAKTGTGGYEQYF.

The chain has TRBV5-1 and TRBJ1-1, with 9 bases identical to TRBD1. The length of the CDR3 is 14 residues. The junction had 5 bases not matched to a gene; V was cut back by 4 bases and J by 4 bases. Germline CDR1 reads SGHRS; CDR2 reads YFSETQ. The CDR3 sequence is CASSRGQGGTEAFF. The DNA for the CDR3 is TGCGCCAGCAGCCGGGGACAGGGCGGCACTGAAGCTTTCTTT. The whole variable domain, filled in from reference TRBV5-1 and TRBJ1-1, reads KAGVTQTPRYLIKTRGQQVTLSCSPISGHRSVSWYQQTPGQGLQFLFEYFSETQRNKGNFPGRFSGRQFSNSRSEMNVSTLELGDSALYLCASSRGQGGTEAFFGQGTRLTVV.

The chain combines TRBV20-1 with TRBJ2-1; 8 bases map to TRBD2. Per the germline V gene, CDR1 is DFQATT and CDR2 is SNEGSKA (reference sequence). This CDR3 contains 11 residues. The V segment lost 5 bases and the J segment 15 bases; nucleotides outside the gene matches: 9. This CDR3 reads CSAPPLAGAFF. The CDR3 region has the DNA TGCAGTGCTCCCCCTCTAGCGGGTGCGTTCTTC.

This chain connects TRBV28 to TRBJ1-4, with 8 bases matching TRBD1. V gave up 5 bases and J gave up 4 bases; unmatched junction bases: 12. CDR1 MDHEN and CDR2 SYDVKM come from the germline V gene. The CDR3 is 17 residues long. The CDR3 region is CASSPYSGTGFNEKLFF. The CDR3 region has the DNA TGTGCCAGCAGTCCCTACTCCGGGACAGGCTTTAATGAAAAACTGTTTTTT.

V is TRBV11-2 and J is TRBJ2-7, with a tentative D call TRBD2 (6 bases). The V end was cut by 6 bases, the J end by 2 bases, with 20 bases between. Germline V lookup: CDR1 SGHAT, CDR2 FQNNGV. The CDR3 runs 16 residues. The CDR3 reads CASRVRWPGAPYEQYF. CDR3 in DNA: TGTGCCAGCAGGGTCCGGTGGCCGGGAGCGCCCTACGAGCAGTACTTC.

This clone was detected once. The J gene is TRBJ2-5, the V gene TRBV9; 13 nucleotides line up with TRBD2. The junction had 4 bases not matched to a gene; V was cut back by 4 bases and J by 1 base. Germline V lookup: CDR1 SGDLS, CDR2 YYNGEE. This CDR3 has 16 amino acids. The DNA of the CDR3 is TGTGCCAGCAGCATTGGGACTAGCGGGGCCCAAGAGACCCAGTACTTC. It codes for CASSIGTSGAQETQYF.

The chain recombines TRBV28 with TRBJ1-2; 7 nucleotides align to TRBD1. CDR3 size: 15 residues. V lost 3 bases and J lost 4; bases outside the gene matches: 8. CDR1 and CDR2 from the germline V gene are MDHEN and SYDVKM. For the CDR3, the DNA is TGTGCCAGCAGTTTGAGTGACAGGGAGCTCTATGGCTACACCTTC. It is translated as CASSLSDRELYGYTF.

The chain has TRBV19 and TRBJ1-5, with 7 nucleotides matching TRBD1. CDR3 size: 14 residues. Trimming at V came to 5 bases and at J to 6 bases, leaving 7 bases not matched to a gene. Germline V gives CDR1 LNHDA, CDR2 SQIVND (reference sequence). Written as DNA, the CDR3 is TGTGCCAGTAGTGACAGGGTAGCAAGTCAGCCCCAGCATTTT. Residues: CASSDRVASQPQHF.

J is TRBJ1-2 and V is TRBV6-1, with TRBD1 identical over 8 bases. The CDR3 is 15 residues long. After removal of 6 bases from V and 4 bases from J, the junction contained 10 bases not matched to a gene. Germline V gene sequence: CDR1 MNHNS, CDR2 SASEGT. The chain's CDR3 is CASSWPRQGPYGYTF. The CDR3 region has the DNA TGTGCCAGCAGCTGGCCCCGACAGGGGCCCTATGGCTACACCTTC.

This clone was picked up a small number of times. This sequence joins TRBV7-9 and TRBJ2-2, with TRBD2 matching 9 bases. The germline CDR1 and CDR2 sequences are SEHNR and FQNEAQ (reference sequence). The CDR3 consists of 14 residues. V gave up 1 base and J gave up 7 bases; unmatched junction bases: 1. The CDR3 coding sequence is TGTGCCAGCAGCTTAGGGACTAGCGACGGGGAGCTGTTTTTT. Encoded protein: CASSLGTSDGELFF.

The rearrangement joins TRBV5-4 to TRBJ2-7; no definite D call. Trimming left V 4 bases short and J 7 bases short, with 15 bases between. CDR3 length equals 13 residues. Germline lookup yields CDR1 SGHNT and CDR2 YYREEE (reference sequence). CDR3: CASSRPDMEEQYF. The CDR3 DNA follows: TGTGCCAGCAGCCGACCTGACATGGAAGAGCAGTACTTC.

The chain employs TRBV5-1 and TRBJ1-1; a weak D match, TRBD1 (5 bases). Germline-derived CDR1 and CDR2 are SGHRS and YFSETQ. The germline V and J ends were trimmed by 0 bases and 0 bases, with 9 bases remaining between them. The CDR3 covers 15 residues. The CDR3 nucleotides are TGCGCCAGCAGCTTGGCCGGGGGTATGAACACTGAAGCTTTCTTT. Residues: CASSLAGGMNTEAFF.

The chain is built from TRBV29-1 and TRBJ1-2; possible D gene TRBD1, 5 bases. Germline values: CDR1 SQVTM, CDR2 ANQGSEA. This CDR3 has 12 residues. Deletions cut 3 bases from V and 2 bases from J, with 7 bases between. CDR3 nucleotides: TGCAGCGTTGAGCGGGGGAACTATGGCTACACCTTC. Amino acid sequence: CSVERGNYGYTF.

The rearrangement joins TRBV6-1 to TRBJ1-2, with a possible D match to TRBD1 (6 bases). CDR1 and CDR2 from the germline V gene are MNHNS and SASEGT. CDR3 size: 16 residues. Trimming removed 4 bases from V and 6 bases from J, with 21 bases in between. The CDR3 sequence: CASSAGLGAPGHGYTF. The DNA for the CDR3 is TGTGCCAGCAGTGCCGGCCTGGGGGCGCCGGGCCATGGCTACACCTTC.

The chain joins TRBV7-8 to TRBJ2-7; 10 nucleotides match TRBD2. The CDR3 contains 14 residues. V gave up 2 bases and J gave up 3 bases; unmatched junction bases: 1. Per germline, CDR1 SGHVS and CDR2 FQNEAQ. The DNA for the CDR3 is TGTGCCAGCAGCTTACTAGCGGGAGTCTACGAGCAGTACTTC. This encodes CASSLLAGVYEQYF.

This sequence joins TRBV5-8 and TRBJ1-2; D is ambiguous. From germline, CDR1 is SGHTS and CDR2 YDEGEE. With 9 bases removed from V and 1 base from J, the gap between germline ends came to 19 bases. This CDR3 has 15 residues. The DNA for the CDR3 is TGTGCCACCCGCGGCTTAGGAGGGCTTAACTATGGCTACACCTTC. Translated: CATRGLGGLNYGYTF.

This rearrangement joins TRBV28 to TRBJ2-7; a weak D match, TRBD1 (6 bases). The ends were cut back, 3 bases at V and 0 bases at J, with 9 bases in the middle. Germline V gene lookup returns CDR1 MDHEN and CDR2 SYDVKM. The CDR3 consists of 14 residues. The CDR3 region is CASSFGTHSYEQYF. CDR3 DNA sequence: TGTGCCAGCAGTTTCGGGACACACTCCTACGAGCAGTACTTC.

The chain links TRBV27 to TRBJ2-3; 11 bases line up with TRBD2. The CDR3 consists of 16 residues. Germline loops: CDR1 MNHEY, CDR2 SMNVEV (reference sequence). The V gene end was trimmed by 4 bases and the J gene end by 1 base; junction bases not matched to a gene: 4. The CDR3 loop is CASSSLLAGGTDTQYF. The CDR3 region has the DNA TGTGCCAGCAGTTCTCTACTAGCGGGAGGCACAGATACGCAGTATTTT.

This clone came up a few times. V is TRBV10-3 and J is TRBJ1-2, with a tentative D call TRBD1 (5 bases). V dropped 2 bases and J dropped 6 bases, with 13 bases sitting between them. The CDR3 sequence is 14 residues long. CDR1 is ENHRY and CDR2 is SYGVKD in the germline V gene. CDR3 sequence reads: CAISEQGGENGYTF. The CDR3 region has the DNA TGTGCCATCAGTGAGCAAGGAGGGGAAAATGGCTACACCTTC.

The rearrangement links TRBV5-1 to TRBJ1-1, with TRBD1 identical over 7 bases. The CDR3 covers 15 residues. V shed 2 bases, J shed 3 bases, and the junction held 7 bases outside the gene matches. Germline V gene sequence: CDR1 SGHRS, CDR2 YFSETQ. This CDR3 is CASSLLTGQDTEAFF. The CDR3 bases are TGCGCCAGCAGCTTACTGACAGGGCAGGACACTGAAGCTTTCTTT.

The chain is built from TRBV29-1 and TRBJ2-2; 8 nucleotides line up with TRBD1. The germline CDR1 and CDR2 sequences are SQVTM and ANQGSEA. V shed 7 bases and J 0 bases; nucleotides not matched to a gene: 4. This CDR3 comprises 14 residues. As DNA, the CDR3 is TGCAGCGGACGACAGGGGTCGAACACCGGGGAGCTGTTTTTT. The encoded protein is CSGRQGSNTGELFF.

The chain combines TRBV6-5 with TRBJ2-7; 8 bases agree with TRBD1. Germline V gene sequence: CDR1 MNHEY, CDR2 SVGAGI. V lost 6 bases and J lost 3; bases outside the gene matches: 7. The CDR3 is 14 residues long. Here the CDR3 DNA reads TGTGCCAGCAGCAAGGACAGGGAACACTACGAGCAGTACTTC. This gives the protein CASSKDREHYEQYF.

The chain is built from TRBV5-6 and TRBJ1-1, with D unclear. This CDR3 is 12 amino acids long. CDR1 and CDR2 (germline): SGHDT, YYEEEE. V was trimmed by 4 bases and J by 11 bases, leaving 15 bases between them. CDR3 protein: CASSGPPGVAFF. The CDR3 coding sequence is TGTGCCAGCAGCGGGCCCCCGGGAGTGGCTTTCTTT.

In this sample, this clone turned up once. The rearrangement uses TRBV30 and TRBJ1-2; no definite D call. V lost 0 bases and J lost 8, with 13 bases in between. Germline CDR1 GTSNPN, CDR2 SVGIG (reference sequence). The CDR3 runs 13 residues. This chain's CDR3 is CAWSVLVSRGYTF. The CDR3 coding sequence is TGTGCCTGGAGTGTACTAGTGTCCAGAGGCTACACCTTC.

The chain employs TRBV5-1 and TRBJ1-1, with a weak D call TRBD1 (6 bases). CDR1 SGHRS and CDR2 YFSETQ come from the germline V gene. The CDR3 is 17 amino acids. Between the trimmed V and J ends, which lost 0 bases and 4 bases, there was a span of 19 bases. Written as DNA, the CDR3 is TGCGCCAGCAGCTTGGCCAGGGGAAAATCGGGCGGCACTGAAGCTTTCTTT. As protein: CASSLARGKSGGTEAFF.